This passage covers 22 T cell receptor beta chains from one sample sequenced in a study of graft-versus-host responses after intestinal transplantation. No antigen has been identified for these receptors. Repertoires were generated with immunoSEQ multiplex PCR, while TCRdb's copy carries only in-frame clones and drops some. The profile shows over 80,000 clones, approximately 90% of them singletons. The material was unstimulated CD8+ T cells sorted from spleen or lymph node cells, obtained before transplant. Source of these receptors: a human donor who was the organ donor for an intestinal transplant.

This clone was counted a single time. The V call is TRBV7-6, the J call TRBJ1-6; TRBD1 matches at 9 bases. In germline, CDR1 is SGHVS, CDR2 FNYEAQ. This CDR3 is 18 amino acids long. Trimming removed 1 base from V and 10 bases from J; junction bases left unmatched: 14. In DNA form, the CDR3 reads TGTGCCAGCAGCTTAGATTTCTCTAGGGACAGGGTGGGCTCACCCCTCCACTTT. It encodes CASSLDFSRDRVGSPLHF.

V and J are TRBV5-5 and TRBJ2-7, with 10 bases aligning to TRBD2. The junction had 7 bases not matched to a gene; V was cut back by 4 bases and J by 0 bases. This CDR3 is built from 16 residues. Germline CDR1 reads SGHKS; CDR2 reads YYEKEE (reference sequence). The CDR3 loop reads CASSPGLADPSYEQYF. The CDR3 DNA is TGTGCCAGCAGCCCCGGACTAGCGGATCCCTCCTACGAGCAGTACTTC.

The chain couples TRBV9 to TRBJ2-1, with 10 bases aligning to TRBD2. V gave up 0 bases and J gave up 6 bases; unmatched junction bases: 6. This CDR3 contains 16 residues. The germline gives CDR1 SGDLS, CDR2 YYNGEE. The DNA of the CDR3 is TGTGCCAGCAGCGTAGAGGGGAGCGGGGGGGCCAATGAGCAGTTCTTC. It codes for CASSVEGSGGANEQFF.

The CDR3 sequence is CSAGNDYEQYF. DNA of the CDR3: TGCAGCGCGGGAAATGACTACGAGCAGTACTTC. The chain uses TRBV29-1 and TRBJ2-7; tentatively, D is TRBD2 (5 bases). V was trimmed by 7 bases and J by 3 bases, leaving 10 bases between them. CDR1 is SQVTM, CDR2 ANQGSEA, per germline. The CDR3 sequence is 11 residues long.

The V call is TRBV27, the J call TRBJ2-7, with 10 bases identical to TRBD2. Trimming took 5 bases from V and 1 from J; bases not matched to a gene: 8. CDR3 size: 16 residues. Germline V gene data show CDR1 as MNHEY and CDR2 as SMNVEV (reference sequence). The CDR3 is CASSPSSGGVSYEQYF. CDR3 in DNA: TGTGCCAGCAGTCCCTCTAGCGGGGGCGTTTCCTACGAGCAGTACTTC.

V usage is TRBV5-6 and J usage is TRBJ2-5; 7 bases are shared with TRBD1. This CDR3 is built from 11 residues. Unmatched junction bases numbered 6, after V lost 4 bases and J lost 12 bases. Germline V gene sequence: CDR1 SGHDT, CDR2 YYEEEE. Here the CDR3 reads CASSGDSLKYF. The CDR3 DNA reads as TGTGCCAGCAGCGGGGACAGTTTAAAGTACTTC.

The gene calls are TRBV5-6 and TRBJ2-7; D possibly corresponds to TRBD1 (5 bases). Germline V CDR1 and CDR2: SGHDT, YYEEEE. The CDR3 covers 13 residues. Deletions cut 2 bases from V and 2 bases from J, with 8 bases between. As DNA, the CDR3 is TGTGCCAGCAGCTTCAGGGTAACCTACGAGCAGTACTTC. Protein product: CASSFRVTYEQYF.

The CDR3 region is CASSQERGGFYEQYF. The CDR3 DNA reads as TGCGCCAGCAGCCAAGAGCGGGGGGGCTTTTACGAGCAGTACTTC. This chain joins TRBV4-1 and TRBJ2-7, with 9 bases aligning to TRBD2. The germline V gene has CDR1 MGHRA and CDR2 YSYEKL. The V gene end was trimmed by 0 bases and the J gene end by 4 bases; junction bases not matched to a gene: 4. The CDR3 runs to 15 residues.

This clone is a singleton in its sample. The V call is TRBV9, the J call TRBJ1-4; TRBD1 matches 8 bases. CDR1 is SGDLS and CDR2 is YYNGEE in the germline V gene. After removal of 4 bases from V and 6 bases from J, the junction contained 8 bases not matched to a gene. CDR3 length: 15 amino acids. The CDR3 loop reads CASSPTGQEYEKLFF. Here the CDR3 DNA reads TGTGCCAGCAGCCCAACGGGACAGGAATATGAAAAACTGTTTTTT.

The chain couples TRBV5-8 to TRBJ2-7; possibly TRBD1 for D (6 bases). Per the germline V gene, CDR1 is SGHTS and CDR2 is YDEGEE. CDR3 length: 16 residues. The V end lost 3 bases, the J end lost 1 base, and 17 bases lay between the germline ends. For the CDR3, the DNA is TGTGCCAGCAGCTGGTATGGAGACAGGACATCCTACGAGCAGTACTTC. It is translated as CASSWYGDRTSYEQYF.

The chain joins TRBV7-2 to TRBJ1-1; maybe TRBD1 (6 bases). V dropped 5 bases and J dropped 6 bases, with 25 bases sitting between them. Germline assignment: CDR1 SGHTA and CDR2 FQGNSA. The CDR3 contains 17 residues. The CDR3 reads CASSKSLRDTLRSEAFF. CDR3 DNA: TGTGCCAGCAGCAAGAGCCTCCGGGACACCCTCCGCTCTGAAGCTTTCTTT.

The chain carries TRBV19 and TRBJ1-6, with 10 bases matching TRBD1. This CDR3 is built from 12 residues. The V segment lost 10 bases and the J segment 9 bases; nucleotides outside the gene matches: 3. The germline CDR1 and CDR2 sequences are LNHDA and SQIVND (reference sequence). CDR3 in amino acids: CATGQGSSPLHF. The CDR3 region has the DNA TGTGCCACGGGACAGGGGTCTTCACCCCTCCACTTT.

The V gene is TRBV29-1, the J gene TRBJ1-1; TRBD1 aligns across 9 bases. CDR3 length: 13 amino acids. Germline V gene lookup returns CDR1 SQVTM and CDR2 ANQGSEA. Unmatched junction bases numbered 6, after V lost 5 bases and J lost 5 bases. CDR3 sequence: CSVRQGVNTEAFF. As DNA, the CDR3 is TGCAGCGTTCGACAGGGGGTAAATACTGAAGCTTTCTTT.

The chain combines TRBV4-1 with TRBJ2-3; 7 bases fit TRBD1. The CDR3 sequence is 16 residues long. V dropped 3 bases and J dropped 2; count of bases not matched to a gene: 8. Germline V CDR1 and CDR2: MGHRA, YSYEKL. The CDR3 loop reads CASSHGEGQVTDTQYF. CDR3 sequence (DNA): TGCGCCAGCAGCCACGGGGAAGGACAGGTCACAGATACGCAGTATTTT.

V and J are TRBV5-1 and TRBJ2-7; 10 bases match TRBD2. The CDR3 has 15 amino acids. With V trimmed by 1 base and J by 3 bases, 4 bases remained unmatched. The germline V gene has CDR1 SGHRS and CDR2 YFSETQ. CDR3 DNA: TGCGCCAGCAGCTTGACTAGCGGGACGGTCTACGAGCAGTACTTC. Translation gives CASSLTSGTVYEQYF.

The chain has TRBV9 and TRBJ2-3, with 16 bases lining up with TRBD2. The germline gives CDR1 SGDLS, CDR2 YYNGEE. The CDR3 covers 18 residues. The V and J ends lost 6 bases and 4 bases, in that order; junction bases with no gene match: 11. The CDR3 reads CASKSGTSGGARADTQYF. As DNA, the CDR3 is TGTGCCAGCAAGTCCGGGACTAGCGGGGGGGCTAGGGCAGATACGCAGTATTTT.

The V and J genes are TRBV13 and TRBJ2-7; D gene uncertain. V dropped 4 bases and J dropped 2 bases, with 9 bases sitting between them. This CDR3 contains 13 residues. Germline V gene data show CDR1 as PRHDT and CDR2 as FYEKMQ (reference sequence). For the CDR3, the DNA is TGTGCCAGCAGCTCCTCTACCCCCTACGAGCAGTACTTC. It is translated as CASSSSTPYEQYF. The entire variable domain, with the rest obtained from reference TRBV13 and TRBJ2-7, is as follows: AAGVIQSPRHLIKEKRETATLKCYPIPRHDTVYWYQQGPGQDPQFLISFYEKMQSDKGSIPDRFSAQQFSDYHSELNMSSLELGDSALYFCASSSSTPYEQYFGPGTRLTVT.

This clone was found once. The CDR3 loop reads CASSVAGDNSPLHF. The CDR3 DNA is TGTGCCAGCAGCGTAGCGGGGGATAATTCACCCCTCCACTTT. The chain employs TRBV9 and TRBJ1-6; maybe TRBD1 (5 bases). Germline V gene sequence: CDR1 SGDLS, CDR2 YYNGEE. The CDR3 runs 14 residues. V gave up 0 bases and J gave up 5 bases, with 6 bases separating them.

The chain couples TRBV4-3 to TRBJ1-6; no definite D call. CDR3 length: 16 amino acids. Germline CDR1 is LGHNA and CDR2 is YSLEER. V was cut by 3 bases and J by 6 bases, with 15 bases left in between. The CDR3: CASSQTPGEVNSPLHF. Here the CDR3 DNA reads TGCGCCAGCAGCCAGACCCCCGGGGAGGTTAATTCACCCCTCCACTTT.

V usage is TRBV28 and J usage is TRBJ2-3; perhaps TRBD1 as D (6 bases). This CDR3 has 13 amino acids. Germline V gene lookup returns CDR1 MDHEN and CDR2 SYDVKM. V was cut by 8 bases and J by 6 bases, with 15 bases left in between. For the CDR3, the DNA is TGTGCCAGCGGGGACACCAACGGGGATACGCAGTATTTT. It encodes CASGDTNGDTQYF.

The chain joins TRBV18 to TRBJ2-3; no firm D call. Trimming pared 2 bases from V and 0 bases from J, leaving 6 bases between. This CDR3 is built from 14 residues. Germline assignment: CDR1 KGHSH and CDR2 LQKENI. In DNA, the CDR3 is TGTGCCAGCTCACCAACCGGGAGCACAGATACGCAGTATTTT. It codes for CASSPTGSTDTQYF.

The rearrangement links TRBV19 to TRBJ2-1; TRBD2 matches 7 bases. The CDR3 covers 15 residues. CDR1 LNHDA and CDR2 SQIVND come from the germline V gene (reference sequence). V was pared by 3 bases and J by 8 bases, with 10 bases of the junction left unmatched. CDR3 protein: CASSIFLADTHEQFF. In DNA form, the CDR3 reads TGTGCCAGTAGTATCTTCCTAGCGGATACACATGAGCAGTTCTTC.